This TCR beta chain was recovered during a study of blood T cell repertoires in COVID-19. Living in about 25 US areas, the participants were between roughly 18 and 90 years of age. Self-reported history from a screening survey and questionnaire set each donor's cohort. Methods used by the authors: Amplification from reference gene primers served as the basis for estimated nucleated cell counts. Sequenced by immunoSEQ multiplex PCR; TCRdb stores in-frame clones only, minus some. V and J calls plus clone size are reproduced from that table; the DNA served to infer D and trimming. Among about 190,000 clones listed, about four fifths were seen once. V dropped 2 bases and J dropped 3 bases, with 15 bases sitting between them. There are 16 residues in the CDR3. CDR1 and CDR2 (germline): MNHEY, SVGEGT.

The chain links TRBV6-2 or TRBV6-3 to TRBJ2-3; maybe TRBD2 (7 bases). The sequenced sample consisted of PBMCs or T cells enriched from blood (not recorded which). This clonotype was sampled from a woman in her 30s who had been exposed to COVID-19. CDR3 nucleotide sequence: TGTGCCAGCAGTTACAGGGGGGGCGAGCAGACAGATACGCAGTATTTT. It yields the protein CASSYRGGEQTDTQYF.